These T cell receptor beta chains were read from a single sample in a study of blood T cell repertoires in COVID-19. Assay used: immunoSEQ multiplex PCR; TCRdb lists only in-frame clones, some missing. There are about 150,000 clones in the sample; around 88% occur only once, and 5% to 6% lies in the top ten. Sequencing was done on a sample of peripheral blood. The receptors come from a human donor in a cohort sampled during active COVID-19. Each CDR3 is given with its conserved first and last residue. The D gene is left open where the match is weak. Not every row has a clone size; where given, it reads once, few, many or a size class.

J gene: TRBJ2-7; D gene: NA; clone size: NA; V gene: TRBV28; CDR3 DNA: TGTGCCAGCAGTGATGGGCAGCCAAGCTCCTACGAGCAGTACTTC; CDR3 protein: CASSDGQPSSYEQYF
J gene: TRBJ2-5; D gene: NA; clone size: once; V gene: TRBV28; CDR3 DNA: TGTGCCAGCGAGGGCTATCGGGAATCGGCCCAGTACTTC; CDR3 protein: CASEGYRESAQYF
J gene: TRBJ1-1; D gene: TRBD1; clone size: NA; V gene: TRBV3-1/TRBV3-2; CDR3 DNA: TGTGCCAGCAGCCCTTTACAGGGGGACACTGAAGCTTTCTTT; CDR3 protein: CASSPLQGDTEAFF
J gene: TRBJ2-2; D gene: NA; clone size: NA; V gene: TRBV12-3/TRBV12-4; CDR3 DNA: TGTGCCAGCAGTTCCCTAGCCACCGGGGAGCTGTTTTTT; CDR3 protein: CASSSLATGELFF
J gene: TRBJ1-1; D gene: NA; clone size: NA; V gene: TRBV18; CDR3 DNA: TGTGCCAGCTCACCCCAAGCAGGTGGTGGCACTGAAGCTTTCTTT; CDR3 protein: CASSPQAGGGTEAFF
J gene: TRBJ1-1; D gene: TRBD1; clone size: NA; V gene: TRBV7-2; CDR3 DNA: TGTGCCAGCAGCCCCGGGACAGACAACACTGAAGCTTTCTTT; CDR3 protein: CASSPGTDNTEAFF
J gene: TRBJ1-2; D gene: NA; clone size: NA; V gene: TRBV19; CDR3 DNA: TGTGCCAGTAGTATGTCGAGTGGCCGGGTACTCTATGGCTACACCTTC; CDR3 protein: CASSMSSGRVLYGYTF
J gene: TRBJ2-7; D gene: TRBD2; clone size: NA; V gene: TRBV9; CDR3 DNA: TGTGCCAGCAGCGAAGAGGGGCTAGCGGGACCCTACGAGCAGTACTTC; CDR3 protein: CASSEEGLAGPYEQYF
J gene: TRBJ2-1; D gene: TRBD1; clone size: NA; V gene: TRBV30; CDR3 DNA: TGTGCCTGGAGTCTAGGACGGGGAGGGACAGGGAATGAGCAGTTCTTC; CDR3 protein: CAWSLGRGGTGNEQFF
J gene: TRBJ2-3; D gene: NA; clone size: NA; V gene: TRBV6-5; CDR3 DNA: TGTGCCAGCAGGCTGGTGGGCCCTAGCACAGATACGCAGTATTTT; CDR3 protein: CASRLVGPSTDTQYF
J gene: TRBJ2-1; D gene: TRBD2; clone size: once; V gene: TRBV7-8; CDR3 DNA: TGTGCCAGCAGCTTGAGGAGGACTAGCGGGAGAGACAATGAGCAGTTCTTC; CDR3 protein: CASSLRRTSGRDNEQFF
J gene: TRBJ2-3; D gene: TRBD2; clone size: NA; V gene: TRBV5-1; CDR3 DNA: TGCGCCAGCAGCTTGGACGGGACTAGCTCAGATACGCAGTATTTT; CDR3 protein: CASSLDGTSSDTQYF
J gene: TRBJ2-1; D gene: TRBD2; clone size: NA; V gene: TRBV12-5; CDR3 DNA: TGTGCTAGTGGTGGATGGACTAGCGGTCGGAATGAGCAGTTCTTC; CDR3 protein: CASGGWTSGRNEQFF
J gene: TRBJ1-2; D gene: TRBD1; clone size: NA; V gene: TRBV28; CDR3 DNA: TGTGCCAGCAACAAAGGTGGGGGACAGGGAAACTATGGCTACACCTTC; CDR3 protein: CASNKGGGQGNYGYTF
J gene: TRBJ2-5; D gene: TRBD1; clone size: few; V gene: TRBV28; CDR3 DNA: TGTGCCAGCAGTCCCCGGACAGGGGGCCTCCAAGAGACCCAGTACTTC; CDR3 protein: CASSPRTGGLQETQYF
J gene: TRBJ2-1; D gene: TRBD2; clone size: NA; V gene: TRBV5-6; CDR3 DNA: TGTGCCAGCAGTTCCGGGACTAGCGGGGTCGATGAGCAGTTCTTC; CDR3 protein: CASSSGTSGVDEQFF
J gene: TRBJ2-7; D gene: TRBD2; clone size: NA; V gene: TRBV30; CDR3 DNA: TGTGCCTGGAGTGTATTCTCTAGCGGGGGGTACCCCAGCGAGCAGTACTTC; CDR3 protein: CAWSVFSSGGYPSEQYF
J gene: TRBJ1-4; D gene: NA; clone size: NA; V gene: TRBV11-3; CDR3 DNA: TGTGCCAGCAGCTTAGATCGCCTCGGTTCTGCAACTAATGAAAAACTGTTTTTT; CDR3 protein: CASSLDRLGSATNEKLFF
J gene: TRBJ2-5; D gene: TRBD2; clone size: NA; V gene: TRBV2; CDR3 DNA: TGTGCCAGCAAGACTAGCGGGAGTGTGGAGACCCAGTACTTC; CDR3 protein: CASKTSGSVETQYF
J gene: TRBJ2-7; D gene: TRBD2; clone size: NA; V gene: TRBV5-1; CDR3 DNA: TGCGCCAGTACTCGGACTAGCGGGGGCTACGAGCAGTACTTC; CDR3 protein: CASTRTSGGYEQYF
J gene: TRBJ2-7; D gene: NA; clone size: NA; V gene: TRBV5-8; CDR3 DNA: TGTGCCAGCAGCCCAAGGGGGAATGAGCAGTACTTC; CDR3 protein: CASSPRGNEQYF
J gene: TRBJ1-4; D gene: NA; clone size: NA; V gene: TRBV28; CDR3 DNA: TGTGCCAGCAGTTTAAGGACAGCAACTAATGAAAAACTGTTTTTT; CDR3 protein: CASSLRTATNEKLFF
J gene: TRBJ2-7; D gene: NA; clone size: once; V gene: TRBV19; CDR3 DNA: TGTGCCAGTAGTATTGGTAGTCTGCCCATGTCCTACGAGCAGTACTTC; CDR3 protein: CASSIGSLPMSYEQYF
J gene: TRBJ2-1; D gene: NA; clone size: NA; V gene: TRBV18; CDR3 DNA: TGTGCCAGCTCACCACCGACAGTCTCCTACAATGAGCAGTTCTTC; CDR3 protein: CASSPPTVSYNEQFF
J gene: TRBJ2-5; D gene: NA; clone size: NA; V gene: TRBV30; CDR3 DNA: TGTGCCTGGAGTGTAACTCTGGGGGGAGAGACCCAGTACTTC; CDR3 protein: CAWSVTLGGETQYF
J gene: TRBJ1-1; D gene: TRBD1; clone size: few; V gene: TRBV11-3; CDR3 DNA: TGTGCCAGCAGCCGGGACAGGGCTGAAGCTTTCTTT; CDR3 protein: CASSRDRAEAFF
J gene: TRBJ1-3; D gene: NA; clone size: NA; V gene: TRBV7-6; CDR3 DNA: TGTGCCAGCAGCTTAGGCAGGGGCACTGGAAACACCATATATTTT; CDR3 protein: CASSLGRGTGNTIYF
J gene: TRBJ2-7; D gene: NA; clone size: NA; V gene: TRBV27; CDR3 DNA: TGTGCCAGCAGCCCTGTGCCGCCTAGGGAGCAGTACTTC; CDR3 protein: CASSPVPPREQYF
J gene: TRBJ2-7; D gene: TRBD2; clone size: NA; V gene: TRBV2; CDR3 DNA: TGTGCCAGCAGTCGCGTGGCTAGCGGGGGGATTTTCGGCTACGAGCAGTACTTC; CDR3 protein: CASSRVASGGIFGYEQYF
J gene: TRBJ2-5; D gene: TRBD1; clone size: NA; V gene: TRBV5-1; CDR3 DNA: TGCGCCAGCAGTTTTGGGGGCGACAGGGTCGTTGAGACCCAGTACTTC; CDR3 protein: CASSFGGDRVVETQYF
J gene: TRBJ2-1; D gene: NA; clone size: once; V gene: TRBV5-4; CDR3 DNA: TGTGCCAGCAGCTCCCCTCTCTACAATGAGCAGTTCTTC; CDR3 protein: CASSSPLYNEQFF
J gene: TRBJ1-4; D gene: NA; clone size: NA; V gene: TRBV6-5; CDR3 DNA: TGTGCCAGCAGTCTCACTAATGAAAAACTGTTTTTT; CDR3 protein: CASSLTNEKLFF
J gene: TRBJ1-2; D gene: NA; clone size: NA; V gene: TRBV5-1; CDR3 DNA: TGCGCCAGCAGCTTGGCCGGGGAGGTTTTCTATGGCTACACCTTC; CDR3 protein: CASSLAGEVFYGYTF
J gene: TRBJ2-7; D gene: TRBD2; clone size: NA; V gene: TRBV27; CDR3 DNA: TGTGCCAGCAGTTTATCCATAGGGAGGGCCTCCTACGAGCAGTACTTC; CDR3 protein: CASSLSIGRASYEQYF
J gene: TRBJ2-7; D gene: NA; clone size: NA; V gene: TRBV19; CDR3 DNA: TGTGCCAGTAGTATAGATAGGAGCTCCTACGAGCAGTACTTC; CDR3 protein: CASSIDRSSYEQYF
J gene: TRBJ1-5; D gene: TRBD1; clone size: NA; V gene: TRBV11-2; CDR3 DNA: TGTGCCAGCAGTTACGGACAGGGGAGCAATCAGCCCCAGCATTTT; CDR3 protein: CASSYGQGSNQPQHF
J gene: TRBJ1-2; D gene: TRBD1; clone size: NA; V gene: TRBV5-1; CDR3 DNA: TGCGCCAGCAGCTTGGGACAGGGGAACTATGGCTACACCTTC; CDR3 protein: CASSLGQGNYGYTF
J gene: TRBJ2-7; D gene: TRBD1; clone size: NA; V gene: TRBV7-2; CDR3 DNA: TGTGCCAGCAGCCTCATGGGACAGGGGGTGCACGAGCAGTACTTC; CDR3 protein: CASSLMGQGVHEQYF
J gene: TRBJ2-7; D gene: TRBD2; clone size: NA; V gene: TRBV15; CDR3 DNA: TGTGCCACCAGCGGGGGGGAAACCTACGAGCAGTACTTC; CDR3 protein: CATSGGETYEQYF
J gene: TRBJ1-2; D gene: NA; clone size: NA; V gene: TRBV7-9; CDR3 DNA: TGTGCCAGCACCAAAACAGGGTCCTATGGCTACACCTTC; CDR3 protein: CASTKTGSYGYTF
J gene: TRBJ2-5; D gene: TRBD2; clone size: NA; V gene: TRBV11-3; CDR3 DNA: TGTGCCAGCAGCTTAGGAGTGCTAGCGGGGGAGACCCAGTACTTC; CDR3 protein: CASSLGVLAGETQYF
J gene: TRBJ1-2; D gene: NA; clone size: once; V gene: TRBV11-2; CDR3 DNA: TGTGCCAGCAGCTCCTTCGGGGGGTACTATGGCTACACCTTC; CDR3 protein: CASSSFGGYYGYTF
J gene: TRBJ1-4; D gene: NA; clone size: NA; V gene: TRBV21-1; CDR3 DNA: TGTGCCAGCAGCAAAGCGCTTTTAAGGACAGGGAAGGAAAGCAAAACTAATGAAAAACTGTTTTTT; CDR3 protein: CASSKALLRTGKESKTNEKLFF
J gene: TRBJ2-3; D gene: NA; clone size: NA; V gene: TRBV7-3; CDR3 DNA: TGTGCCAGCAGCGACCAGACTGTTTGGGGCACAGATACGCAGTATTTT; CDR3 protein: CASSDQTVWGTDTQYF
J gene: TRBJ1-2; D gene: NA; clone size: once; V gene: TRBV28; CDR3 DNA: TGTGCCAACCAGAGGGGGATTAACTATGGCTACACCTTC; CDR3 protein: CANQRGINYGYTF
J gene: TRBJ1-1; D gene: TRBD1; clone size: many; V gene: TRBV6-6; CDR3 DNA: TGTGCCAGCCGAAACGACAGGGTAGGCACTGAAGCTTTCTTT; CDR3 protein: CASRNDRVGTEAFF
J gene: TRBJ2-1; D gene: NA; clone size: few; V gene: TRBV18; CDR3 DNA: TGTGCCAGCTCACCATCAGGGGACTACCTCTACAATGAGCAGTTCTTC; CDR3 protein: CASSPSGDYLYNEQFF
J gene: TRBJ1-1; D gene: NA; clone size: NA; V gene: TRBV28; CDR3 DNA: TGTGCCAGCAGTCCCCCAATCGGGCAGGGGCTGAACACTGAAGCTTTCTTT; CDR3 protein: CASSPPIGQGLNTEAFF
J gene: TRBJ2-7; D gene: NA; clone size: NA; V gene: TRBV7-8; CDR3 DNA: TGTGCCAGCAGCCCACCGGGTTACGAGCAGTACTTC; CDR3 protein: CASSPPGYEQYF
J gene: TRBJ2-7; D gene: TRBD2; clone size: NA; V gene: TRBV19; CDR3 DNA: TGTGCCAGTAGTACAACGGGGGGGTACGAGCAGTACTTC; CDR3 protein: CASSTTGGYEQYF
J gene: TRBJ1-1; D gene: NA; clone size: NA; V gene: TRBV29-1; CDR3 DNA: TGCAGCGTTATATCTTACACTGAAGCTTTCTTT; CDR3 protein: CSVISYTEAFF
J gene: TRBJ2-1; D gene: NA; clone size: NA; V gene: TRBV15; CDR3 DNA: TGTGCCACCAGCAGGGAGGGTTTCCAGTTCACGGCCTACAATGAGCAGTTCTTC; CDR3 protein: CATSREGFQFTAYNEQFF
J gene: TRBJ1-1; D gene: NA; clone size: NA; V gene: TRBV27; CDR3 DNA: TGTGCCAGCAGTTTAAACCCCCAACAGGGCCCGAACACTGAAGCTTTCTTT; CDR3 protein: CASSLNPQQGPNTEAFF
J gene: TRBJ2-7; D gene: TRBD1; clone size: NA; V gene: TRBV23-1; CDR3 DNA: TGCGCCAGCAGTCAATCGGTGAGGCGGCAGGGGGCCCCCTACGAGCAGTACTTC; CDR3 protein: CASSQSVRRQGAPYEQYF
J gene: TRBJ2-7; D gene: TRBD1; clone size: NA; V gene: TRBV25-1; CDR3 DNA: TGTGCCAGCAGTGATCCCCCGGGGACAGGGCTTTTATTC; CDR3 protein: CASSDPPGTGLLF
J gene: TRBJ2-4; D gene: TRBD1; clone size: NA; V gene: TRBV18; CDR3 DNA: TGTGCCAGCTCACCAGCCGGGACAGCAAAAAACATTCAGTACTTC; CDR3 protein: CASSPAGTAKNIQYF
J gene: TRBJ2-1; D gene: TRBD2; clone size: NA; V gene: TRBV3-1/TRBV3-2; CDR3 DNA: TGTGCCAGCAGCCAAGGGACTAGCGGGAGTTTTGGGCGTGAGCAGTTCTTC; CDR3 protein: CASSQGTSGSFGREQFF
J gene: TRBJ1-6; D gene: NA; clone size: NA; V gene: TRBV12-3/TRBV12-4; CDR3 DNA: TGTGCCAGCAGTTTAGACACTTCACCCCTCCACTTT; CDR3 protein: CASSLDTSPLHF
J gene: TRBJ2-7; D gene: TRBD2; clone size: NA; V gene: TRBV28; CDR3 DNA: TGTGCCAGCAGTTTATGGACTAGCGGCACCTACGAGCAGTACTTC; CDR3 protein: CASSLWTSGTYEQYF
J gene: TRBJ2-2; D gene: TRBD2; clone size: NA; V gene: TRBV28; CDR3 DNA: TGTGCCACCGAGGCGGGGGTGGGCACCGGGGAGCTGTTTTTT; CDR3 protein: CATEAGVGTGELFF